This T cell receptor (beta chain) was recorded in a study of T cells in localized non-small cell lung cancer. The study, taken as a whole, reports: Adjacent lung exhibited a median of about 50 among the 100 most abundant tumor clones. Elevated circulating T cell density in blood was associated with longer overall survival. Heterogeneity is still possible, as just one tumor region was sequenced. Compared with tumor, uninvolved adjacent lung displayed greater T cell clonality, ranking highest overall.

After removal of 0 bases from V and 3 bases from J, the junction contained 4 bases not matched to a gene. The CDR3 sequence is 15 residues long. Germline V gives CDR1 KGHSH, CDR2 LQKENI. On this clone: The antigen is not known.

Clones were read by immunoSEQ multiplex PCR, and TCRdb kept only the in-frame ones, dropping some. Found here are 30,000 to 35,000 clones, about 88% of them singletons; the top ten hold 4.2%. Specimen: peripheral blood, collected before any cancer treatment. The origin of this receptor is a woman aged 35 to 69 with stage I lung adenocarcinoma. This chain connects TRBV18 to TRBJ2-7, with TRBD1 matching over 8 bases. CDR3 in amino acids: CASSPPAGQGYEQYF. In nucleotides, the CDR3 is TGTGCCAGCTCACCACCGGCTGGACAGGGCTACGAGCAGTACTTC.